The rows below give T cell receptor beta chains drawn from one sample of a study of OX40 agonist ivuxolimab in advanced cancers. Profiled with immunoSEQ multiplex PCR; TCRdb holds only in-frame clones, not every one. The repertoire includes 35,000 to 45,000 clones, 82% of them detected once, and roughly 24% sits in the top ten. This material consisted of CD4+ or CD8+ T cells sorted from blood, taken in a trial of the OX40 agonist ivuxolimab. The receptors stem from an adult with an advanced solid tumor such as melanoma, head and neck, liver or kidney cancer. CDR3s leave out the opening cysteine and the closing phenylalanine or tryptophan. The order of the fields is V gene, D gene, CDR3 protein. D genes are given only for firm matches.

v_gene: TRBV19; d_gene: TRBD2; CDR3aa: ASSSTGTSGRLTDTQY
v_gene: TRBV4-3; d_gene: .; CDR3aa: ASSQALSSGNTIY
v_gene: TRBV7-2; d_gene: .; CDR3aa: ASSRQGLGYGYT
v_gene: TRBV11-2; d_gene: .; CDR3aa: ASSSLYEQY
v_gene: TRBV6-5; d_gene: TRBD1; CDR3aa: ASRRQGNNSPLH
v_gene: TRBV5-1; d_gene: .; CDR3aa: ASSLGDKETQY
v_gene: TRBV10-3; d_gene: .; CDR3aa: AIAGSHQETQY
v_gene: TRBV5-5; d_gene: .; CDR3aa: ASSGGQPLGDTQY
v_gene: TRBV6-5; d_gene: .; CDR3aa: ASSYSAVSSPLH
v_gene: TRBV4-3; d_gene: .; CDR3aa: ASSQQASYYNEQF
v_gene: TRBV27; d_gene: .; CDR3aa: ASSIDFGEQF
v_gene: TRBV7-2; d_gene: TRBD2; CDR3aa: ASSQGLAGGRETQY
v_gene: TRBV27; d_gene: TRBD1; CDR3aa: ASSLSGDRVGTVTGELF
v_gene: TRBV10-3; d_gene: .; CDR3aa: AISGEGGTSPLH
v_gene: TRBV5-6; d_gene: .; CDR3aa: ASSIRNEAF
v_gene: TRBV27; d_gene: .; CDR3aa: ASSLGRGRGRGETQY
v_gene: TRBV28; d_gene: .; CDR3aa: ASSFGQGTYEQY
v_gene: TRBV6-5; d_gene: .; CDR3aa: ASTEGQNQPQH
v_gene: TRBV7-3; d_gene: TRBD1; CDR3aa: ASSLGQGAKAGELF
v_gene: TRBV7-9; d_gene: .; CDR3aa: ASSPGHNEQY
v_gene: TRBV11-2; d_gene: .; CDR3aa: ASRKVDTQY
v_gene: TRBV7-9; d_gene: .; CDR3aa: ASSFGGADGYT
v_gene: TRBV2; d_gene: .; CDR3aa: ASSEESGPYNEQF
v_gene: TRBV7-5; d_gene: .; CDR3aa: AREIWQQNEQF
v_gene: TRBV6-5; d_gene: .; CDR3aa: ASKVGGSSSYEQY
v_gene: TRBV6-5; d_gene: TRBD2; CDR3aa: ASSYGLAGPAEQY
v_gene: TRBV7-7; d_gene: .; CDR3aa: ASSNTGIQETQY
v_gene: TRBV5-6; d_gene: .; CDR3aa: ASSLGRSGAIY
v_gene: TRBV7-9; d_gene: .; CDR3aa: ASSPDRQETQY
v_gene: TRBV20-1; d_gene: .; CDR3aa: SATDTYEQY
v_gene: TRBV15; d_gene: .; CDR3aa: ATRLKETQY
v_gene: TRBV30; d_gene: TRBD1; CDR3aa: AWSGGTGPGYT
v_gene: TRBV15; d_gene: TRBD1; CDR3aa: ATSIKAGGRVNTEAF
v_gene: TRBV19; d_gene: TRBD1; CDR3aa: ASTRDRQDFFNTEAF
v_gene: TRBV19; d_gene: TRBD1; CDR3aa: ASSTGQGSTDTQY
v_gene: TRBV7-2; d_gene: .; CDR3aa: ASSGGRNEQF
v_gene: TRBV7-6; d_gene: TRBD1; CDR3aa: ASSAGQANQPQH
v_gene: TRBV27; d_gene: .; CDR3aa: ASSSIEGLNTEAF
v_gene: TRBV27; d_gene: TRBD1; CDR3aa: ASSITSGGEAF
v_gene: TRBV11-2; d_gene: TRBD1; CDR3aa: ASSFGQVRETQY
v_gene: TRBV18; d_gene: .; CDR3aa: ASSPTEGATGANVLT
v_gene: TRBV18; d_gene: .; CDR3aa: ASSPGLATNEKLF